The rows below give T cell receptor beta chains drawn from one sample of a study of Ad26.COV2.S vaccination and SARS-CoV-2 variants. Sequencing used immunoSEQ multiplex PCR; TCRdb keeps in-frame clones, though not all of them. Here the sample spans some 410,000 clones, about 90% being singletons. The material sequenced was peripheral blood, taken in a trial of Ad26.COV2.S vaccine versus placebo. The source of these receptors is a person between 18 and 65 years old who received the Ad26.COV2.S COVID-19 vaccine or a placebo. The CDR3 runs from the conserved cysteine through the conserved F or W. The D gene is left open where the match is weak. Size is stated for part of the rows, as once, few or many counts, or as a class when the clone is expanded.

cdr3_nt cdr3_aa j_call v_call d_call clone_size
TGTGCCAGTAGAGGCGGGGAGACCCAGTACTTC CASRGGETQYF TRBJ2-5 TRBV19 - -
TGTTGTGAAAATAAGGGGCTAGCGGGGGTCGGTGAGCAGTTCTTC CCENKGLAGVGEQFF TRBJ2-1 TRBV2 TRBD2 -
TGTGCCAGCAGCCTATTAACAGGGAACACTGAAGCTTTCTTT CASSLLTGNTEAFF TRBJ1-1 TRBV6-2/TRBV6-3 - once
TGTGCCAGCAGCCAAAGACAGACCCAAGAGACCCAGTACTTC CASSQRQTQETQYF TRBJ2-5 TRBV3-1/TRBV3-2 - -
TGTGCCAGCAGCTCCCGGACAGGCGCAAGACAAGAGACCCAGTACTTC CASSSRTGARQETQYF TRBJ2-5 TRBV7-9 TRBD1 -
TGTGCCAGCAGCCCAGCGCCGGGGGGACCCTACGAGCAGTACTTC CASSPAPGGPYEQYF TRBJ2-7 TRBV27 TRBD2 -
TGTGCCAGCAGTTACCCGGGCCGAACAGGGTATCAGCCCCAGCATTTT CASSYPGRTGYQPQHF TRBJ1-5 TRBV6-5 - once
TGTGCCAGCAGTTCGGACAGGGACGGGGGCTACACCTTC CASSSDRDGGYTF TRBJ1-2 TRBV28 TRBD1 -
TGCGCCAGCAGCTTGGCCACTAGCGGCTTCTCCTACAATGAGCAGTTCTTC CASSLATSGFSYNEQFF TRBJ2-1 TRBV5-1 TRBD2 -
TGTGCCAGCAGCGTAGTAAGCAGCTCGAACACCGGGGAGCTGTTTTTT CASSVVSSSNTGELFF TRBJ2-2 TRBV9 - -
TGCGCCAGCAGCCAAGACCCGGGGGACACAGATACGCAGTATTTT CASSQDPGDTDTQYF TRBJ2-3 TRBV4-3 - -
TGTGCCAGTATGGTAGGTTCCACTGAAGCTTTCTTT CASMVGSTEAFF TRBJ1-1 TRBV19 - -
TGTGCCTGGACTGGTGGAACAGGGGATCAGCCCCAGCATTTT CAWTGGTGDQPQHF TRBJ1-5 TRBV30 TRBD1 -
TGTGCCAGCAGCTTAGTCGGAGGGTATGAAAAACTGTTTTTT CASSLVGGYEKLFF TRBJ1-4 TRBV7-2 - -
TGTGCCAGCAGTTTCCAACGAGACAGGGGGCACTACGAGCAGTACTTC CASSFQRDRGHYEQYF TRBJ2-7 TRBV28 TRBD1 once
TGCGCCAGCAGCCCCTCCAGGGGGCTGCGAGAGACCCAGTACTTC CASSPSRGLRETQYF TRBJ2-5 TRBV4-3 TRBD1 -
TGTGCCAGTAGTATAGGGACAGGGCGGACTGAAGCTTTCTTT CASSIGTGRTEAFF TRBJ1-1 TRBV19 TRBD1 -
TGCGCCAGCAACGGACTAGCGGGGGCCGAAGGGGAGCTGTTTTTT CASNGLAGAEGELFF TRBJ2-2 TRBV5-1 TRBD2 -
TGTGCCAGCAGTTCGACAGGGGGAGCTTCACCCCTCCACTTT CASSSTGGASPLHF TRBJ1-6 TRBV27 TRBD1 -
TGTGCCAGCAGACCCGACAGGGGGTTTACCTACGAGCAGTACTTC CASRPDRGFTYEQYF TRBJ2-7 TRBV6-5 TRBD1 -
TGTGCCATCAGTGAGTCCCCGCCCGGGTTCTATGAGCAGTTCTTC CAISESPPGFYEQFF TRBJ2-1 TRBV10-3 - -
TGTGCCAGCAGCCATGCCTATGCCCAGTACTTC CASSHAYAQYF TRBJ2-5 TRBV3-1/TRBV3-2 - once
TGTGCCAGCAGCCCTAGAGGGGGAGTAAATGAGCAGTTCTTC CASSPRGGVNEQFF TRBJ2-1 TRBV7-2 - -
TGTGCCAGCAGAACTCGGGACTCCTACAATGAGCAGTTCTTC CASRTRDSYNEQFF TRBJ2-1 TRBV2 - -
TGTGCCAGTAGCTCGACAGGGGGGTCCTACGAGCAGTACTTC CASSSTGGSYEQYF TRBJ2-7 TRBV2 TRBD1 once
TGTGCCAGCAGTGTTCGGGGACCCCTGGATGGAAACACCATATATTTT CASSVRGPLDGNTIYF TRBJ1-3 TRBV2 - -
TGTGCCAGCAGCTTACGTGGCAGGGAGGCCGAAGCTTTCTTT CASSLRGREAEAFF TRBJ1-1 TRBV7-2 - once
TGTGCCAGCAGCGTAGCTACGGGGACCACTGGGAATGAGCAGTTCTTC CASSVATGTTGNEQFF TRBJ2-1 TRBV9 - -
TGTGCCACACAGCCCGGGACAGGGACTGAAGCTTTCTTT CATQPGTGTEAFF TRBJ1-1 TRBV15 TRBD1 -
TGTGCCAGCAGCACTCCGAACAGGGGCTTGGACTATGGCTACACCTTC CASSTPNRGLDYGYTF TRBJ1-2 TRBV7-2 TRBD1 -
TGTGCCAGCAGCTCCACGTTGGAAGGTGGATCCTACGAGCAGTACTTC CASSSTLEGGSYEQYF TRBJ2-7 TRBV7-9 - -
TGTGCCAGCAGAGAACACCGCTCTGGAAACACCATATATTTT CASREHRSGNTIYF TRBJ1-3 TRBV7-9 - -
TGCGCCAGCAGCTTGAGCGGGGGTAGCTACAATGAGCAGTTCTTC CASSLSGGSYNEQFF TRBJ2-1 TRBV5-1 TRBD2 -
TGTGCCACCAGTGATACCGGACAAGAAAAACTGTTTTTT CATSDTGQEKLFF TRBJ1-4 TRBV24-1 - -
TGTGCCAGCAGCCTCAGACAATGGGATGGCTACACCTTC CASSLRQWDGYTF TRBJ1-2 TRBV12-3/TRBV12-4 - -
TGTGCCAGCAGCGTTTTTGGGGAGAGCAATGAGCAGTTCTTC CASSVFGESNEQFF TRBJ2-1 TRBV9 - once
TGTGCCAGCAGCCTCTGGACGGGGAAGAACACTGAAGCTTTCTTT CASSLWTGKNTEAFF TRBJ1-1 TRBV14 - -
TGTGCCAGCAGTTACTTTGGAGGCCGGTCAGGCTACGAGCAGTACTTC CASSYFGGRSGYEQYF TRBJ2-7 TRBV6-2/TRBV6-3 - -
TGTGCCTGGAGTGGGTGGGGGAATTCACCCCTCCACTTT CAWSGWGNSPLHF TRBJ1-6 TRBV30 - -
TGTGCCACCAGCAGGGACTTTTATAGCAATCAGCCCCAGCATTTT CATSRDFYSNQPQHF TRBJ1-5 TRBV15 - -
TGCGCCAGCAGCTTCAGAGGGAGCAACTACGAGCAGTACTTC CASSFRGSNYEQYF TRBJ2-7 TRBV5-1 - -
TGTGCCAGCAGCATCGACAGGGGCTACGAGCAGTACTTC CASSIDRGYEQYF TRBJ2-7 TRBV7-8 TRBD1 -
TGTGCCAGCAGCCCCGGCCCGGGCCGGACTAACTATGGCTACACCTTC CASSPGPGRTNYGYTF TRBJ1-2 TRBV7-2 - -
TGCGCCAGCAGACCTAGACAGGGGGCGCTTGACGAGCAGTACTTC CASRPRQGALDEQYF TRBJ2-7 TRBV5-1 TRBD1 -
TGCGCCAGCAGTCCCAGATATTTATCGGGACGCCCGACGAACTATGGCTACACCTTC CASSPRYLSGRPTNYGYTF TRBJ1-2 TRBV4-3 - -
TGTGCCAGTGGGCCCGCAGATACGCAGTATTTT CASGPADTQYF TRBJ2-3 TRBV19 - -
TGTGCCAGCAGTATCCCGGCGGGGAATGAAGCTTTCTTT CASSIPAGNEAFF TRBJ1-1 TRBV7-9 - -
TGTGCCAGCAGCTCCTGGGCAGGGGAGACCCAGTACTTC CASSSWAGETQYF TRBJ2-5 TRBV7-8 - -
TGTGCCAGCAGTCCCTCGACAGGGGATACCTACGAGCAGTACTTC CASSPSTGDTYEQYF TRBJ2-7 TRBV28 TRBD1 -
TGTGCCAGCTCCGAGGGCGTGGGAAACACCATATATTTT CASSEGVGNTIYF TRBJ1-3 TRBV18 - -
TGTGCCAGCAGCCAAGAAACCACTAGCACAGATACGCAGTATTTT CASSQETTSTDTQYF TRBJ2-3 TRBV3-1/TRBV3-2 - -
TGTGCCAGCTCAGCTACAGGGCTCTCTAACTATGGCTACACCTTC CASSATGLSNYGYTF TRBJ1-2 TRBV18 - once
TGTGCCAGCAGCGGCAGGGGAATGTGGTACAATGAGCAGTTCTTC CASSGRGMWYNEQFF TRBJ2-1 TRBV11-2 - -
TGTGCCAGCGCCCGACAGGGGGCTGGAAACACCATATATTTT CASARQGAGNTIYF TRBJ1-3 TRBV6-5 TRBD1 -
TGTGCCAGCAGCCAACGGGGGGGCCGTGAGGGGACCCAGTACTTC CASSQRGGREGTQYF TRBJ2-5 TRBV3-1/TRBV3-2 TRBD2 -